This T cell receptor beta chain was sequenced during a study of Ad26.COV2.S vaccination and SARS-CoV-2 variants. About this clone itself: Other DNA sequences in this specimen translate into the identical CDR3.

The repertoire was sequenced with immunoSEQ multiplex PCR; TCRdb's copy has only in-frame clones and lacks some. The sample consists of approximately 350,000 clones, 83% of them appearing once. Sample treatment: roughly 20 received Ad26.COV2.S at low or high dose, single or two shots; 5 received placebo; per-sample allocation not given. Day 63 following the first vaccine or placebo injection was when the samples were taken. The receptor's source is a person aged 18-65 years who received the Ad26.COV2.S COVID-19 vaccine or a placebo. Specimen: peripheral blood, collected in a trial of Ad26.COV2.S vaccine versus placebo.

The CDR3 DNA reads TGCGCCAGCAGCTTAAGGGGGTCGGGCTACACCTTC. Residues: CASSLRGSGYTF. The rearrangement links TRBV5-1 to TRBJ1-2; D perhaps matches TRBD1 (6 bases). The CDR3 is 12 residues long. Germline V gives CDR1 SGHRS, CDR2 YFSETQ. Trimming shortened V by 2 bases and J by 8 bases, and 10 bases separated the two germline ends.